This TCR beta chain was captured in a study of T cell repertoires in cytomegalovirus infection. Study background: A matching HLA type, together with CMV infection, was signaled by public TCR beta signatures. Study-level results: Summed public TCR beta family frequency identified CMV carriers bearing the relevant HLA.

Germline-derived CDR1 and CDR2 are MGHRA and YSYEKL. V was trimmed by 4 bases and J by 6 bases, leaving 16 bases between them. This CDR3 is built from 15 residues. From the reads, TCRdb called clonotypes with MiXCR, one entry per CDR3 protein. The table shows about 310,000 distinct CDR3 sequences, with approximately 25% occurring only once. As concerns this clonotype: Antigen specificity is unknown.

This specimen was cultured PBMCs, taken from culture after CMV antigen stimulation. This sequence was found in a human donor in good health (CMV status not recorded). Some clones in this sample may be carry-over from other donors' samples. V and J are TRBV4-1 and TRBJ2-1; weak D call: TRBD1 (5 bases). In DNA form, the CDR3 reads TGCGCCAGCAGCCGAGAAGGGTCGACAGCCAATGAGCAGTTCTTC. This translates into CASSREGSTANEQFF.